This entry features one T cell receptor beta chain sequence. Its antigen is unidentified. Germline V CDR1 and CDR2: SGHVS, FQNEAQ. This CDR3 comprises 15 residues. V lost 2 bases and J 4 bases, leaving 14 bases between the germline ends. These data come from a study of cytotoxic CD8 clonotypes in ibrutinib-treated CLL. Whole-study findings and limits: Public clonotypes occurred uncommonly; on treatment, they contracted or remained stable.

Some clones are missing from TCRdb's copy, which holds only in-frame ones; the method was immunoSEQ multiplex PCR. Found here are over 120,000 clones, more than 75% of them singletons; the top ten hold 7.5% to 8%. The sample consisted of PBMCs, taken after 36 months of ibrutinib treatment. The chain carries TRBV7-8 and TRBJ1-2; perhaps TRBD1 as D (5 bases). This TCR came from a human donor with chronic lymphocytic leukemia. The CDR3 is CASSLTGTPIYGYTF. The CDR3 coding sequence is TGTGCCAGCAGCTTAACCGGGACCCCTATCTATGGCTACACCTTC.